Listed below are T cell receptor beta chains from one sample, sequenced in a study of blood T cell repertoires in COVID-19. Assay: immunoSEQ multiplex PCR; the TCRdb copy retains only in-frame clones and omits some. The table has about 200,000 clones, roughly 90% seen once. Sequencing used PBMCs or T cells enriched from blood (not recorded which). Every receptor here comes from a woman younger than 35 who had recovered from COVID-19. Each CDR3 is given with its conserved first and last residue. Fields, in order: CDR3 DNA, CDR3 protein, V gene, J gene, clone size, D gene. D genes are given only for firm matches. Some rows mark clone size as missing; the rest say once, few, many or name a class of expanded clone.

TGTGCCAGCAGTTACCGGGACAGGGGTGTGTATGGCTACACCTTC	CASSYRDRGVYGYTF	TRBV6-5	TRBJ1-2	NA	TRBD1
TGTGCCAGCGAGAGGGACTACGAGCAGTACTTC	CASERDYEQYF	TRBV2	TRBJ2-7	NA	NA
TGTGCCACCAGCAGCCCTACTAGCGGGCCCGACTTTGTGAAGACCCAGTACTTC	CATSSPTSGPDFVKTQYF	TRBV15	TRBJ2-5	NA	TRBD2
TGCGCCAGCAGCGTGCAACCCGGGACAGGGGGTTCCTCCTACGAGCAGTACTTC	CASSVQPGTGGSSYEQYF	TRBV5-1	TRBJ2-7	NA	TRBD1
TGTGCCAGCAGTGTGATCCCAGGGGGCTACGAGCAGTACTTC	CASSVIPGGYEQYF	TRBV2	TRBJ2-7	NA	TRBD1
TGCGCCAGCAGCCATGATGGGACAGTGAACACTGAAGCTTTCTTT	CASSHDGTVNTEAFF	TRBV4-1	TRBJ1-1	NA	TRBD1
TGTGCCAGCAGTTTGGCAGGGTTCGGAAACACCATATATTTT	CASSLAGFGNTIYF	TRBV5-5	TRBJ1-3	NA	NA
TGCAGTGCTAGTGCTTATTCTAGCTCCTACAATGAGCAGTTCTTC	CSASAYSSSYNEQFF	TRBV20-1	TRBJ2-1	NA	NA
TGTGCCAGCAGCTTGGTCAGACAGGGTACGAGGCAGGGCAATCAGCCCCAGCATTTT	CASSLVRQGTRQGNQPQHF	TRBV5-4	TRBJ1-5	NA	TRBD1
TGTGCCAGCAGGACAGGGGGCTGGGGCTACACCTTC	CASRTGGWGYTF	TRBV2	TRBJ1-2	NA	TRBD1
TGCGCCAGCAGCTTTTCGCCATCGGGCTACGAGCAGTACTTC	CASSFSPSGYEQYF	TRBV5-1	TRBJ2-7	NA	NA
TGTGCCAGCAGCTTCCGGACAGGGGTGAACACCGGGGAGCTGTTTTTT	CASSFRTGVNTGELFF	TRBV7-9	TRBJ2-2	NA	TRBD1
TGTGCCAGTAGTAAAACCGGGACTTTATCCTACGAGCAGTACTTC	CASSKTGTLSYEQYF	TRBV19	TRBJ2-7	once	NA
TGTGCCAGCAGCCAAGGCAGGAATCAGCCCCAGCATTTT	CASSQGRNQPQHF	TRBV3-1/TRBV3-2	TRBJ1-5	NA	NA
TGTGCCAGCAGTTTTTTAACCGGGACAGGGGGGTTCAACGAGCAGTTCTTC	CASSFLTGTGGFNEQFF	TRBV7-9	TRBJ2-1	NA	TRBD1
TGTGCCAGCAGCGTGGACAGGCGATATGGCTACACCTTC	CASSVDRRYGYTF	TRBV5-6	TRBJ1-2	NA	TRBD1
TGTGCCAGCAGCCAATTGACAGGGAATAATTCACCCCTCCACTTT	CASSQLTGNNSPLHF	TRBV28	TRBJ1-6	NA	TRBD1
TGTGCCAGTACCTCGACAGGCTCCTACAATGAGCAGTTCTTC	CASTSTGSYNEQFF	TRBV7-9	TRBJ2-1	NA	NA